This T cell receptor beta chain was profiled in a study of shared clonotypes between healthy human individuals (dated by TCRdb to the early 2020s). Describing the broader study: The cohort included a few men and a couple of women between 18 and 49 years of age. The study deeply sequenced blood TCR repertoires of about 5 healthy adults to estimate repertoire size and the extent of clonotype sharing between individuals. Leukapheresis yielded between about 0.94 and 9 billion PBMCs per donor. Different laboratories and diverse techniques were used to prepare libraries and sequence TCR repertoires, to increase sequencing depth and limit assay-specific biases. For each donor, CD4 naive and CD4 memory were each run on three plates, CD8 naive on two plates, and CD8 memory on one plate. What the study reported, not specific to this receptor: Pairwise subsampling led to the expectation that sequencing depth would affect the degree of clonotype sharing among donors. Roughly 5.2% of naive CD4, 3.5% of naive CD8, roughly 2.4% of memory CD4, and around 0.42% of memory CD8 clonotypes were shared across a few donors. Compared with non-shared clonotypes, clonotypes shared by all four sorted-subset donors had higher generation probabilities. Naive subsets generally had larger estimated clonotype richness than memory subsets did. Rarefaction of sorted-subset datasets indicated incomplete sequencing despite the large sequencing depth. Because the study included only a small number of donors, the genetic and exposure-history diversity represented was limited. Sampling was limited to blood, and TCR repertoires in tissue likely differ from TCR repertoires in blood.

On this clone itself: Its antigen is not yet known. Base qualities are missing; no much larger clone stands one base away.

CD8 naive samples consisted of CD45RO-negative cells that were positively selected for CCR7, yielding a CD45RA+CCR7+ population without TemRA cells. Donors were healthy HIV-negative adults with no recently reported acute infections or vaccinations. Only Caucasian adults living in Nashville, Tennessee, USA were represented among the donors. Blood was obtained by leukapheresis, after which PBMCs were separated by Ficoll-Histopaque density gradient centrifugation and cryopreserved in liquid nitrogen vapor phase. Purity and quantity of every magnetically sorted T cell population were checked by analytical flow cytometry. Each sorted fraction had its genomic DNA isolated and then quantified by UV absorbance on a Nanodrop 2000c. TCR CDR3 regions were amplified from genomic DNA by multiplex PCR using the deep immunoSEQ assay. Genomic DNA extracted from each cell subset was distributed evenly over all wells of several immunoSEQ 96-well plates, and each plate served as one replicate. For sorted subsets, around 200 ng genomic DNA, equal to approximately 30,000 T cell genomes, was loaded into each replicate PCR. Purified libraries were quantified with a Qubit 3.0 fluorometer, sized on a Bioanalyzer 2100, and re-quantified with the KAPA Library Quantification kit. Every immunoSEQ 96-well plate was sequenced on a dedicated single-read 150-cycle Illumina NextSeq 550 flow cell. Under the source paper's analysis protocol: Because the immunoSEQ output included only junctional sequences and no quality scores, the filtering could not be the same as the filtering used for full-length reads. To assign V/J genes and CDR3, sequences were annotated using PyIR, a Python wrapper for IgBLAST v1.9, with IMGT germline references. Reads were filtered out if the reads had weak V/J assignments (E-value above 1e-6), no CDR3, stop codons, out-of-frame junctions, or ambiguous translated residues. V3J clonotypes were defined as sequences sharing the same inferred V gene, J gene, and CDR3 amino acid sequence. Percentage overlap between repertoires was computed as shared unique clonotypes divided by the size of the smaller repertoire. Three approaches were used to assess repertoire richness: RTK rarefaction, the Chao1 estimator, and Recon v2.1 estimates of unobserved clonotypes. OLGA was used to compute generation probabilities for all TCRbeta clonotypes that the gDNA method yielded from a handful of donors. As stored in TCRdb, this immuneACCESS dataset retains in-frame rearrangements with V and J assigned. A fraction of the clones does not appear; measured against another copy, unresolved V genes explain less than half of the discrepancy, and the remainder lacks a known reason. V and J calls and clone size follow that table, whereas D and trimming were derived from the DNA. In all, the sample holds about 680,000 clones, and approximately 90% of those were seen once. The leading ten clones occupy roughly 24% of the sample.

CDR1 SNHLY and CDR2 FYNNEI are derived from the germline V gene. The cysteine opens and the phenylalanine closes a CDR3 of 18 amino acids. Solely the CDR3 DNA is kept, with 54 bases framed from the first base. V ends up 1 base short and J 5 bases short, with an unmatched junction base count of 9. The chain uses TRBV2 and TRBJ2-2, with 11 bases matching TRBD2. The sequence derives from a man aged 25 to 40 in good health. The material sequenced was naive CD8+ T cells sorted from blood. The sample's cell subset or site label, in plain terms: CD45RA+CCR7+. At the DNA level, the sequence is TGTGCCAGCAGTGAAGTAACTAGCGGGAGAGTCGGTACCGGGGAGCTGTTTTTT. It codes for CASSEVTSGRVGTGELFF.